This T cell receptor (beta chain) was sequenced during a study of cytomegalovirus exposure and HLA in healthy donors (TCRdb year 2017). Concerning the study at large: According to an earlier analysis of 587 of the donors, about 179 million T cells yielded 120 million or so unique TCR beta sequences and 276 Gb of sequence data. Roughly 300 gigabases of sequencing data and roughly 90 million unique TCR sequences were included in an early release covering 500 to 750 HLA-typed donors. Among the approximately 400 genotyped donors, approximately 82% belonged to the genetic ancestry cluster associated with self-reported Caucasian donors. The study was designed to test whether signatures of past pathogen exposure could be identified by cataloging public T cell receptors. Using immunosequencing, the study profiled T cell repertoires from around 670 subjects and related those repertoires to cytomegalovirus serostatus. A separate validation cohort of roughly 120 different subjects was used in addition to the approximately 610-subject first cohort. To predict cytomegalovirus infection status, the study combined high-throughput TCR immunosequencing, statistical association of individual TCRs with disease status, and machine learning. To study patterns of TCR occurrence, a later analysis re-analyzed previously published TCR beta repertoires from 650 to 750 donors and added high-resolution HLA genotyping. Rather than using new phenotypic data, the later analysis identified candidate immune exposures from TCR beta sequences and from how often those sequences occurred across donors. An earlier analysis of 587 of the donors used high-throughput TCR beta sequencing to judge whether each TCR beta V gene segment behaved as functional or pseudogenic. Donor age, sex, ethnicity and CMV serostatus were compiled alongside the repertoire data. Genome-wide SNP genotypes for about three fifths of the 666 donors were used in a later genetic analysis, which treated that subset as a discovery cohort. All discovery cohort repertoires had been generated on a single sequencing platform. Both class I and class II loci were covered by HLA typing, at four-digit resolution. Typing coverage differed by locus: A, B, C, DRB1 and DQB1 were typed in roughly 629-640 donors, DQA1 in approximately 520, DPA1 in around 610, and DPB1 in 400 to 480. Several DR-DQ haplotypes were handled as single units for association and clustering because linkage in the cohort was strong. Among 300 to 500 genotyped donors of the cohort, an average of roughly 230,000 unique TCR beta nucleotide sequences was sequenced per donor, of which about 19% were non-productive. Beyond this particular receptor, the publication reports: In an earlier analysis of approximately 590 of the donors, most TCR beta V segments appeared in productive rearrangements about 87% or about 30% of the time, broadly matching IMGT annotations. A later analysis associated roughly 17,000 TCR beta sequences with specific HLA alleles at a false discovery rate of 0.05. The study gave a list of around 170 TCR beta chains associated with cytomegalovirus. Compared with the approximately 670-donor mean, donors in an Asian-associated ancestry cluster had fewer N-insertions in productive TCRs, according to a later genetic analysis. Linkage disequilibrium might explain the correlated functional status among segregating V segments, but an unknown experimental factor could not be excluded. A later analysis found that HLA-associated TCR beta chains were more clonally expanded and had lower generation probabilities than equally common non-associated chains. The sequencing pipeline was judged likely to have produced a cluster of highly shared sequence variants as a technical artifact. For the cohort, immune exposure information was limited to CMV serostatus. Roughly uniform sequencing depth across donors was assumed in presence/absence analyses, although this assumption may not hold. A later analysis reported that several top co-occurrence clusters appeared linked to parvovirus B19, influenza, CMV and Epstein-Barr virus. HLA typing was unavailable for some donors at each locus, so association tests used only the typed subset. A further reported finding was that TCR beta sequences accurately predicted the HLA-A and HLA-B alleles for most subjects in the first cohort. A later genetic analysis associated a missense DCLRE1C variant with V-gene and J-gene trimming of TCR beta chains, and an independent cohort replicated the association. Because the 87-base-pair reads could not distinguish some IMGT-functional V segments, including TRBV6-2 and TRBV6-3, those segments were excluded. According to a later analysis, most CMV-associated TCR beta chains appeared to be HLA-restricted, and the HLA associations seemed to be driven largely by CMV exposure. Assigning TCR associations to individual alleles was difficult when HLA alleles, especially DR and DQ, strongly co-occurred. The authors suggested that the approach could potentially be extended to other disease states and immunological phenotypes. Over 15 rarely observed V segments, including chromosome 9 orphons, were excluded from the earlier analysis of about 600 of the donors because counts were too low. Most TCR sequences were seen in very few donors, while some public TCRs were found in many individuals. The classifier was reported to diagnose cytomegalovirus status with high specificity and sensitivity in both the original and validation cohorts. In a later analysis, the rate of TCR association differed among HLA loci, with DRB1 alleles having the most associated TCRs and HLA-C alleles having the fewest. Three of the identified cytomegalovirus-associated TCR beta chains were confirmed in vitro to be specific for cytomegalovirus antigens. In this cohort, only TCR beta chains were sequenced, and detectable features were limited by the absence of alpha or paired-chain data.

The CDR3, from cysteine to phenylalanine, totals 16 residues. Just CDR3 DNA is preserved here, 48 bases in frame from base 1. From a lookup of the germline V gene, CDR1 and CDR2 are SGHTA and FQGTGA. V sheds 5 bases and J sheds 3 bases, leaving 16 bases between their ends. The cohort comprised more than 550 healthy bone marrow donors. All cohort members were sampled while nominally healthy, although unrecorded immune exposures were likely present. Of the approximately 700 cohort members, 289 had positive CMV serostatus and approximately 400 had negative CMV serostatus, and CMV serostatus was not recorded for the donor. A peripheral blood sample was provided by each donor, and peripheral blood mononuclear cells were used for TCR beta sequencing. Genomic DNA extraction from the blood cell samples was performed with the Qiagen DNeasy Blood Extraction Kit. Library preparation employed the immunoSEQ multiplex PCR assay. A mixture of 60 forward primers for TCR Vbeta segments and 13 reverse primers for TCR Jbeta segments was used in the multiplex PCR. Amplification of the CDR3 region of rearranged TCR beta genes was performed with a multiplex PCR assay on genomic DNA. On the Illumina HiSeq System, the amplified TCR beta libraries were sequenced as 87-base-pair reads. The authors' analysis ran thus. In a later analysis, tens of millions of unique TCR beta chains were counted across the approximately 640 repertoires, and around 11 million of these chains were shared by at least two donors. Raw reads were error-corrected and collapsed into unique sequences with a nearest-neighbor algorithm that merged closely related sequences to remove PCR and sequencing errors. To assign V, D and J gene segments, CDR3 sequences were aligned to IMGT reference sequences. For a sequence to be retained, a match of at least six nucleotides to both a V gene segment and a J gene segment was required. A rearrangement counted as productive if the CDR3 had no stop codons and remained in frame with V and J, and every other rearrangement counted as non-productive. Following IMGT convention, CDR3 was defined as the stretch from the second conserved V-encoded cysteine to the conserved J-encoded phenylalanine. The earlier analysis of 450 to 750 of the donors excluded any sequence lacking an unambiguous match to a single V gene segment. In an earlier analysis of 587 of the donors, V segments were called functional above 56.7% productive rearrangements and were called segregating when the between-donor standard deviation exceeded 5%. A statistical classification framework was developed to diagnose cytomegalovirus status using the catalog of TCR beta chain sequences. In a later analysis, V and J genes were assigned by comparing TCR nucleotide sequences against IMGT/GENE-DB human TR gene sequences. The TCRdist pipeline was used in a later analysis to assign CDR3 sequences and most-parsimonious VDJ recombination scenarios. In a later analysis, each TCR beta chain was defined by its CDR3 amino acid sequence together with its V-gene family, and reads without a unique V-gene family were excluded. As a way to deal with suspected cross-contamination and a sequencing artifact, a later analysis dropped 640 or so nucleotide sequences that were highly shared and had low generation probability. In a later analysis, a clonal expansion index for each public chain was calculated from normalized within-repertoire ranks of inferred template counts. In a later analysis, generation probabilities were computed using a VDJ recombination model fitted to out-of-frame rearrangements, and the results were checked against IGoR. In a later analysis, hypergeometric tests were used to score TCR-TCR, TCR-HLA and TCR-CMV co-occurrence, with a repertoire-size bias correction applied to TCR pairs. To estimate false discovery rates, a later analysis permuted the HLA or CMV assignments 20 times. A later analysis grouped co-occurring TCRs with DBSCAN, adding TCRdist sequence similarity when clustering within HLA-allele-positive subsets. Repertoires with fewer than 30,000 or more than 120,000 public chains, plus five repertoires with anomalous nucleotide sharing, were excluded from co-occurrence clustering. The table comes from immuneACCESS by way of TCRdb, which keeps in-frame sequences with V and J called. Part of the clones is missing from these tables; in studies checked, under half for an unresolved V gene and the rest for unknown reasons. From that table come the V and J calls and clone size; the DNA was used to work out D and trimming. Present in this sample are around 20,000 clones, under 90% of which were seen just once. Around 21% of the sample lies in the top ten.

Regarding this clone: The clone's antigen remains unknown. Nothing much larger sits one base from this clone, and base qualities are not available.

The source is a human donor in good health. The sequenced sample was PBMCs. Recombination connected TRBV7-3 to TRBJ2-2; the D gene cannot be named for sure. The base sequence is TGTGCCAGCAGCCCCCGCATTTTACGAGACACCGGGGAGCTGTTTTTT. This encodes CASSPRILRDTGELFF. The entire variable domain, with the stretches around the CDR3 drawn from the reference TRBV7-3 and TRBJ2-2 proteins, is GAGVSQTPSNKVTEKGKYVELRCDPISGHTALYWYRQSLGQGPEFLIYFQGTGAADDSGLPNDRFFAVRPEGSVSTLKIQRTERGDSAVYLCASSPRILRDTGELFFGEGSRLTVL.